This T cell receptor (beta chain) was sequenced in a study of cytomegalovirus exposure and HLA in healthy donors (dated by TCRdb to 2016 to 2017). Some background on the complete study: According to an earlier analysis of a few hundred of the donors, some 180 million T cells yielded roughly 110 million unique TCR beta sequences and more than 250 Gb of sequence data. On average, about 200,000 unique TCR beta nucleotide sequences were sequenced per donor among about 400 genotyped donors of the cohort, with 15% to 20% of those sequences being non-productive. To decide whether each TCR beta V gene segment behaved as functional or pseudogenic, an earlier analysis of some 600 of the donors relied on high-throughput TCR beta sequencing. In a later genetic analysis, genome-wide SNP genotypes for about 55% of the roughly 700 donors were used, and that subset was treated as a discovery cohort. An early release covering 500 to 750 HLA-typed donors comprised about 320 gigabases of sequencing data and around 85 million unique TCR sequences. The genetic ancestry cluster associated with self-reported Caucasian donors included 81% of the roughly 400 genotyped donors. Typing coverage differed by locus: A, B, C, DRB1 and DQB1 were typed in roughly 620-640 donors, DQA1 in about 550, DPA1 in around 600, and DPB1 in 472. Donor age, sex, ethnicity and CMV serostatus were compiled together with the repertoire data. Besides the first cohort of 550 to 750 subjects, a separate validation cohort made up of some 110 different subjects was used. To predict cytomegalovirus infection status, the study brought together high-throughput TCR immunosequencing, statistical association of individual TCRs with disease status, and machine learning. Rather than using new phenotypic data, the later analysis identified candidate immune exposures from TCR beta sequences and from how often those sequences occurred across donors. Every repertoire in the discovery cohort had been generated on one and the same sequencing platform. Five DR-DQ haplotypes were treated as single units for association and clustering because of strong linkage in the cohort. The aim of the study was to test whether cataloging public T cell receptors could identify signatures of past pathogen exposure. Class I and class II HLA loci were covered by the typing at four-digit resolution. In a later analysis, previously published TCR beta repertoires from fewer than 750 donors were re-analyzed and high-resolution HLA genotyping was added so that TCR occurrence patterns could be studied. The study used immunosequencing to profile the T cell repertoires of approximately 640 subjects and linked those repertoires to cytomegalovirus serostatus.

This clone is a singleton in its sample. Its binding antigen is unknown. No qualities accompany the bases; no much larger clone lies one base away. Preparation of the library involved the immunoSEQ multiplex PCR assay. A mixture of 60 forward primers for TCR Vbeta segments and 13 reverse primers for TCR Jbeta segments was used in the multiplex PCR. Amplification of the CDR3 region of rearranged TCR beta genes was performed with a multiplex PCR assay on genomic DNA. On the Illumina HiSeq System, the amplified TCR beta libraries were sequenced as 87-base-pair reads. Under the source paper's analysis protocol: Across the roughly 600 repertoires, a later analysis counted tens of millions of unique TCR beta chains, approximately 12 million of which were shared by at least two donors. To remove PCR and sequencing errors, raw reads were error-corrected and collapsed into unique sequences using a nearest-neighbor algorithm that merged closely related sequences. Alignment of CDR3 sequences to IMGT reference sequences was used to assign V, D and J gene segments. For a sequence to be retained, a match of at least six nucleotides was required to both a V gene segment and a J gene segment. A rearrangement counted as productive if the CDR3 had no stop codons and remained in frame with V and J, and every other rearrangement counted as non-productive. CDR3 was defined by IMGT convention, running from the second conserved V-encoded cysteine to the conserved J-encoded phenylalanine. Sequences without an unambiguous match to a single V gene segment were excluded from the earlier analysis of 450 to 650 of the donors. An earlier analysis of almost 600 of the donors classified V segments as functional when productive rearrangements were above 56.7% and as segregating when the standard deviation between donors was above 5%. A statistical classification framework was built for diagnosing cytomegalovirus status from the catalog of TCR beta chain sequences. In a later analysis, TCR nucleotide sequences were compared against IMGT/GENE-DB human TR gene sequences so that V and J genes could be assigned. Using the TCRdist pipeline, a later analysis assigned CDR3 sequences along with most-parsimonious VDJ recombination scenarios. A later analysis defined each TCR beta chain by its CDR3 amino acid sequence plus V-gene family, and excluded reads lacking a unique V-gene family. To address suspected cross-contamination and a sequencing artifact, a later analysis removed a few hundred highly shared, low-generation-probability nucleotide sequences. A later analysis calculated a clonal expansion index for each public chain from normalized within-repertoire ranks of inferred template counts. Generation probabilities in a later analysis came from a VDJ recombination model fitted to out-of-frame rearrangements, and those results were checked against IGoR. In a later analysis, TCR-TCR, TCR-HLA and TCR-CMV co-occurrence was scored with hypergeometric tests, and a repertoire-size bias correction was applied to TCR pairs. To estimate false discovery rates, a later analysis permuted the HLA or CMV assignments 20 times. A later analysis grouped co-occurring TCRs with DBSCAN, adding TCRdist sequence similarity when clustering within HLA-allele-positive subsets. Repertoires with fewer than 30,000 or more than 120,000 public chains, plus five repertoires with anomalous nucleotide sharing, were excluded from co-occurrence clustering. TCRdb limited this immuneACCESS table to in-frame rearrangements with V and J called. A share of clones is missing; checked studies link under half to unresolved V genes, and the rest is unexplained. V, J and clone size reflect that table, while D and trimming were determined from the DNA. This sample holds roughly 180,000 clones; 75% to 80% were observed only once. The ten largest clones capture around 2.6% of the sample.

In total, 600 or so healthy bone marrow donors made up the cohort. At the time of sampling, every cohort member was nominally healthy, though immune exposures that went unrecorded were likely present. The donor was CMV seronegative and was included in the group of 352 seronegative cohort members. Every donor gave a peripheral blood sample, and the peripheral blood mononuclear cells from that sample were used for TCR beta sequencing. Genomic DNA was extracted from the blood cell samples with the Qiagen DNeasy Blood Extraction Kit. General findings and caveats noted by the study authors: The sequencing pipeline was judged likely to have produced a cluster of highly shared sequence variants as a technical artifact. Because some donors lacked HLA typing at each locus, the association tests relied only on the typed subset. A later analysis associated approximately 17,000 TCR beta sequences with specific HLA alleles at a false discovery rate of 0.05. The study gave a list of about 150 TCR beta chains associated with cytomegalovirus. V-gene and J-gene trimming of TCR beta chains was associated with a missense DCLRE1C variant in a later genetic analysis, and the association was replicated in an independent cohort. Three of the identified cytomegalovirus-associated TCR beta chains were confirmed in vitro to be specific for cytomegalovirus antigens. In both the original and validation cohorts, the classifier was reported to diagnose cytomegalovirus status with high specificity and sensitivity. A later analysis reported that several top co-occurrence clusters appeared linked to parvovirus B19, influenza, CMV and Epstein-Barr virus. This cohort had only TCR beta chains sequenced, and the lack of alpha or paired-chain data limited which features could be detected. In an earlier analysis of some 550 of the donors, most TCR beta V segments were observed in productive rearrangements about 90% or about 30% of the time, broadly matching IMGT annotations. Assigning TCR associations to individual alleles was difficult when HLA alleles, especially DR and DQ, strongly co-occurred. While some public TCRs were present in many individuals, most TCR sequences turned up only very rarely across donors. According to the authors, the approach could potentially be generalized to other disease states and immunological phenotypes. Most CMV-associated TCR beta chains appeared to be HLA-restricted in a later analysis, and the HLA associations seemed to be driven largely by CMV exposure. In a later analysis, HLA-associated TCR beta chains were found to be more clonally expanded and to have lower generation probabilities than equally common non-associated chains. The only immune exposure information available for the cohort was CMV serostatus. Compared with the approximately 600-donor mean, donors in an Asian-associated ancestry cluster had fewer N-insertions in productive TCRs, according to a later genetic analysis. A further reported finding was that TCR beta sequences accurately predicted the HLA-A and HLA-B alleles for most subjects in the first cohort. Sequencing depth was assumed to be roughly uniform across donors in the presence/absence analyses, though that assumption may not hold. Correlated functional status among segregating V segments might be attributable to linkage disequilibrium, but an unknown experimental factor could not be ruled out. Because counts were too low, about 18 rarely observed V segments, including chromosome 9 orphons, were excluded from the earlier analysis of under 650 of the donors. A later analysis found that TCR association rates varied across HLA loci, with DRB1 alleles showing the most associated TCRs and HLA-C alleles the fewest.

The origin of this receptor is a female donor in good health and CMV-seronegative. The specimen sequenced was PBMCs.

At the DNA level, the sequence is TGTGCCAGCAGTCGAAGGGGACAGAGCTCCTACGAGCAGTACTTC. This encodes CASSRRGQSSYEQYF. This chain is built from TRBV27 and TRBJ2-7; 7 of the junction bases match TRBD1. Including the terminal cysteine and phenylalanine, the CDR3 comprises 15 residues. The retained sequence is limited to the CDR3, 45 bases, with the frame set at the first base. The germline V gene (reference sequence) gives CDR1 as MNHEY and CDR2 as SMNVEV. The V end gives up 5 bases and the J end 0 bases, leaving 7 bases in the junction not matched to a gene.